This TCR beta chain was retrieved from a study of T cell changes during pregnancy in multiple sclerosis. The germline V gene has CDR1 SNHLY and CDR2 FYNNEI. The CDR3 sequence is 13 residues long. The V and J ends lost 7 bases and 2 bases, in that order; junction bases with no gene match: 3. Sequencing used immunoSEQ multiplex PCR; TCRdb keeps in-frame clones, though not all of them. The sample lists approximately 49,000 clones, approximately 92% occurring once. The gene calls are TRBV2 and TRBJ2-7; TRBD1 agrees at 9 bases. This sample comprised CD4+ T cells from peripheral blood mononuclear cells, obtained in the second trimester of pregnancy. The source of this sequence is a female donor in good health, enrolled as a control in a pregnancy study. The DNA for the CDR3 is TGTGCCAGCAAACAGGGGGCTACCTACGAGCAGTACTTC. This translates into CASKQGATYEQYF.